This T cell receptor (beta chain) was sequenced for a study of OX40 agonist ivuxolimab in advanced cancers. As for the study in general: Patients assigned to dose escalation were diagnosed with hepatocellular carcinoma, melanoma, renal cell or head and neck cancer. Aged roughly 23 to 90 with a mean of approximately 57 years, they were about 78% male.

Data came from immunoSEQ multiplex PCR; TCRdb stores just in-frame clones and leaves some out. The sample yields 120,000 or so clones, approximately 92% seen once. General study results and limits: The 0.1-3.0 mg/kg partial responders had among the lowest clonal expansion.

The CDR3 contains 13 residues. Trimming removed 3 bases at V and 11 bases at J, with 15 bases between. Germline V gene sequence: CDR1 LNHDA, CDR2 SQIVND (reference sequence). This clone was picked up one time. Its antigen is unknown. Sample: CD4+ or CD8+ T cells sorted from blood, taken in a trial of the OX40 agonist ivuxolimab. The TCR was taken from an adult with an advanced solid tumor such as melanoma, head and neck, liver or kidney cancer. V is TRBV19 and J is TRBJ2-3; D remains unclear. The CDR3 here is CASSISGSHEQYF. DNA of the CDR3: TGTGCCAGTAGTATTTCTGGATCTCATGAGCAGTATTTT.